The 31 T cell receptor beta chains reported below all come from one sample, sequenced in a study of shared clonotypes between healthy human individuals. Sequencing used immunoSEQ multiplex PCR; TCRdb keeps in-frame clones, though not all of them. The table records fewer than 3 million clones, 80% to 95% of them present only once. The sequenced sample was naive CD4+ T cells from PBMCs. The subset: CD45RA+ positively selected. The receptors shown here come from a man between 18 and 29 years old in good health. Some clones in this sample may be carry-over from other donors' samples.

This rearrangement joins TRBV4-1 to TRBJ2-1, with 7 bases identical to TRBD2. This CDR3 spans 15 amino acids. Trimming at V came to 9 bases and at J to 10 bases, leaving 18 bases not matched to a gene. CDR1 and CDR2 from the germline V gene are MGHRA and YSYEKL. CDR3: CASTNGLVTPREQFF. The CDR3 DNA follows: TGCGCCAGTACAAACGGACTAGTCACCCCACGGGAGCAGTTCTTC.

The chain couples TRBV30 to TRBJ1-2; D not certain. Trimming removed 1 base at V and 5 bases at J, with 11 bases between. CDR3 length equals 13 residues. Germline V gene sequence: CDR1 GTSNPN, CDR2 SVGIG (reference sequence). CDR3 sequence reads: CAWSAGYLYGYTF. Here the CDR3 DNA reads TGTGCCTGGAGTGCGGGGTACTTATATGGCTACACCTTC.

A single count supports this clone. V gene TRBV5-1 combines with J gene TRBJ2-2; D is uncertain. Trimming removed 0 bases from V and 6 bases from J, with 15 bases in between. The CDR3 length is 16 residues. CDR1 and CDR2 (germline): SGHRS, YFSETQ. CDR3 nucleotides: TGCGCCAGCAGCTTGGTTCCCGGTACGGGTCCCGGGGAGCTGTTTTTT. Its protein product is CASSLVPGTGPGELFF.

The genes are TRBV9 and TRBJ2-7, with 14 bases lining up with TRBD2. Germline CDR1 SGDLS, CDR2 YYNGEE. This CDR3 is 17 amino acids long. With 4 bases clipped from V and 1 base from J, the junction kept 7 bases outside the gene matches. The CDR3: CASSLGTSGSLSYEQYF. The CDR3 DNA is TGTGCCAGCAGCCTCGGGACTAGCGGGAGCCTATCCTACGAGCAGTACTTC. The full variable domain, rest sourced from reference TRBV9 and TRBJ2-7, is DSGVTQTPKHLITATGQRVTLRCSPRSGDLSVYWYQQSLDQGLQFLIQYYNGEERAKGNILERFSAQQFPDLHSELNLSSLELGDSALYFCASSLGTSGSLSYEQYFGPGTRLTVT.

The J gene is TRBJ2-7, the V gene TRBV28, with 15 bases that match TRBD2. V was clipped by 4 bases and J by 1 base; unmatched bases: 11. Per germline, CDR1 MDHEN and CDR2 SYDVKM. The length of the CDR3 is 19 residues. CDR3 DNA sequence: TGTGCCAGCAGTTCCACGGCGGGACTAGCGGGAGGAATGTCCTACGAGCAGTACTTC. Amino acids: CASSSTAGLAGGMSYEQYF.

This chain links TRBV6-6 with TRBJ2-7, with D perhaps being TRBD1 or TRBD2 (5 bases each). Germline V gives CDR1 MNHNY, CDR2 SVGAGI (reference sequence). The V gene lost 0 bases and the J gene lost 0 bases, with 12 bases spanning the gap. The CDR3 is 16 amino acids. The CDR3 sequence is CASSYSGDRASYEQYF. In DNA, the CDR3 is TGTGCCAGCAGTTACTCAGGGGACCGAGCCTCCTACGAGCAGTACTTC.

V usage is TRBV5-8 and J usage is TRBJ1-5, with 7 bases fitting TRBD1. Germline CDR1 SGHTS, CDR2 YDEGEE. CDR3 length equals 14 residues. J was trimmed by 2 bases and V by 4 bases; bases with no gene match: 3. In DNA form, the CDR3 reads TGTGCCAGCAGCCCCGACAGGGGCAATCAGCCCCAGCATTTT. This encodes CASSPDRGNQPQHF.

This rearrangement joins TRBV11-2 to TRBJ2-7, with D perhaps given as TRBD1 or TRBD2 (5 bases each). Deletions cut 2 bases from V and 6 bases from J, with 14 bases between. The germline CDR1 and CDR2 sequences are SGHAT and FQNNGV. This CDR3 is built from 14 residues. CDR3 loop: CASSLKIWDAEQYF. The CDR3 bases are TGTGCCAGCAGCTTAAAGATTTGGGACGCCGAGCAGTACTTC.

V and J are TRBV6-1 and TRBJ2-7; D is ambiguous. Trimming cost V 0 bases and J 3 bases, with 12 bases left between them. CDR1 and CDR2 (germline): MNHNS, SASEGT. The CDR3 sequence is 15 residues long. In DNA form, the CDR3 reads TGTGCCAGCAGTGAAGCGCATGCAGCGAGCTACGAGCAGTACTTC. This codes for CASSEAHAASYEQYF.

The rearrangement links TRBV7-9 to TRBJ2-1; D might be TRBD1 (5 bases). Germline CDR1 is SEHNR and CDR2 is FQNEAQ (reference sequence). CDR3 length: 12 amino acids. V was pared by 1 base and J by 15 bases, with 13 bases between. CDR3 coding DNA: TGTGCCAGCAGCTTAGTGAAGGGCCAGGGGTTCTTC. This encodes CASSLVKGQGFF.

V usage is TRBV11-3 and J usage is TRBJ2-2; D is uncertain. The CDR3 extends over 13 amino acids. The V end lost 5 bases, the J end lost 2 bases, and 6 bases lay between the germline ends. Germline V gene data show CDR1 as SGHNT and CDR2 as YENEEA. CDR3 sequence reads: CASSLANTGELFF. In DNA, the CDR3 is TGTGCCAGCAGCCTCGCTAACACCGGGGAGCTGTTTTTT.

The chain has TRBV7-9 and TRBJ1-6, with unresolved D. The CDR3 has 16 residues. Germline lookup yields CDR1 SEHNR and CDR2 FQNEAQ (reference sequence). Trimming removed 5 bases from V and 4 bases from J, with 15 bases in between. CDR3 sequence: CASSPYPGQYNSPLHF. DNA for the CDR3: TGTGCCAGCAGCCCTTACCCCGGGCAGTATAATTCACCCCTCCACTTT.

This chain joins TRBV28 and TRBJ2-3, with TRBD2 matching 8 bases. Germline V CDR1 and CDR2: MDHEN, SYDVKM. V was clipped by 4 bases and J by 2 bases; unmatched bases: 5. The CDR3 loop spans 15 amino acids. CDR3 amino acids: CASSWGTRDTDTQYF. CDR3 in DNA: TGTGCCAGCAGTTGGGGGACTAGAGACACAGATACGCAGTATTTT. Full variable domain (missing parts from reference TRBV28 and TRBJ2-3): DVKVTQSSRYLVKRTGEKVFLECVQDMDHENMFWYRQDPGLGLRLIYFSYDVKMKEKGDIPEGYSVSREKKERFSLILESASTNQTSMYLCASSWGTRDTDTQYFGPGTRLTVL.

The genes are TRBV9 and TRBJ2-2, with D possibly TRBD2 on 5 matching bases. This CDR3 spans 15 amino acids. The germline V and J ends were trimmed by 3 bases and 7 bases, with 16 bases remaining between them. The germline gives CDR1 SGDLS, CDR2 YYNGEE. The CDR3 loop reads CASSARESVYGELFF. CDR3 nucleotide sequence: TGTGCCAGCAGCGCCCGGGAAAGCGTGTACGGGGAGCTGTTTTTT. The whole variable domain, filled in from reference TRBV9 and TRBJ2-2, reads DSGVTQTPKHLITATGQRVTLRCSPRSGDLSVYWYQQSLDQGLQFLIQYYNGEERAKGNILERFSAQQFPDLHSELNLSSLELGDSALYFCASSARESVYGELFFGEGSRLTVL.

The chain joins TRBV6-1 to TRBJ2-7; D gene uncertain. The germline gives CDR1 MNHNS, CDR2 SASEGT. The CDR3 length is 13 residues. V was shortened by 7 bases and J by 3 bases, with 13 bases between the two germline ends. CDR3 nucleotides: TGTGCCAGCACCCTCGACGGATTCTACGAGCAGTACTTC. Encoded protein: CASTLDGFYEQYF.

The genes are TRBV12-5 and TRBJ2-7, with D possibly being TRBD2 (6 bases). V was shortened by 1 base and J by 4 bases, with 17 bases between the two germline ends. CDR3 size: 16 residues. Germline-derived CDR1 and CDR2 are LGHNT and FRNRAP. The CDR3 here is CASGLGAPGLGYEQYF. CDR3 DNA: TGTGCTAGTGGTTTGGGAGCCCCGGGACTGGGATACGAGCAGTACTTC. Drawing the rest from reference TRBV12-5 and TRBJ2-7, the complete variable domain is DARVTQTPRHKVTEMGQEVTMRCQPILGHNTVFWYRQTMMQGLELLAYFRNRAPLDDSGMPKDRFSAEMPDATLATLKIQPSEPRDSAVYFCASGLGAPGLGYEQYFGPGTRLTVT.

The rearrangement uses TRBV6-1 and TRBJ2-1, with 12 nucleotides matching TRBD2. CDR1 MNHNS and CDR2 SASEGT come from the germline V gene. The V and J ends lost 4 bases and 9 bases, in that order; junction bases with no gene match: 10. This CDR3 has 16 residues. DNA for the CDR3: TGTGCCAGCAGTGGACGACTAGCGGGAGATAACGGTGAGCAGTTCTTC. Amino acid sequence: CASSGRLAGDNGEQFF.

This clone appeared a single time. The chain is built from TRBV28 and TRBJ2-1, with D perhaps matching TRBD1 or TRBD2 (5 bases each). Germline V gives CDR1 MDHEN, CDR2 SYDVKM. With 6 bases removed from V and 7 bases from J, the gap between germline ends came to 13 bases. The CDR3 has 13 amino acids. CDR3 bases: TGTGCCAGCAGGTCGGGACCTCATAATGAGCAGTTCTTC. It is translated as CASRSGPHNEQFF. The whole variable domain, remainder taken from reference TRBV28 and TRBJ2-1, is DVKVTQSSRYLVKRTGEKVFLECVQDMDHENMFWYRQDPGLGLRLIYFSYDVKMKEKGDIPEGYSVSREKKERFSLILESASTNQTSMYLCASRSGPHNEQFFGPGTRLTVL.

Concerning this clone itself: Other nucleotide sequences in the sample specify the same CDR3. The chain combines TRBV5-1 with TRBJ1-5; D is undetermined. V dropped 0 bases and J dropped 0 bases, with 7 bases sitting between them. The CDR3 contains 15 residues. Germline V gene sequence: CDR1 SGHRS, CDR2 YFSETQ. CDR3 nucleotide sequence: TGCGCCAGCAGCTTGGCCGGGATTAGCAATCAGCCCCAGCATTTT. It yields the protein CASSLAGISNQPQHF.

This CDR3 reads CATSRAIRNEQYF. CDR3 nucleotides: TGTGCCACCAGCAGAGCGATTAGAAACGAGCAGTACTTC. V and J are TRBV15 and TRBJ2-7; D is unresolved. The germline CDR1 and CDR2 sequences are LNHNV and YYDKDF (reference sequence). The CDR3 extends over 13 amino acids. The V gene lost 1 base and the J gene lost 5 bases, with 9 bases spanning the gap.

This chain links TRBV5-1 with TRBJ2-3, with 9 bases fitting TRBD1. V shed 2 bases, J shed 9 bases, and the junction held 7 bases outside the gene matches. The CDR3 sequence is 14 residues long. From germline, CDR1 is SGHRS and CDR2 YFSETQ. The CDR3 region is CASSFRTGDGTQYF. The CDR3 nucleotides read TGCGCCAGCAGCTTCCGGACAGGGGACGGCACGCAGTATTTT.

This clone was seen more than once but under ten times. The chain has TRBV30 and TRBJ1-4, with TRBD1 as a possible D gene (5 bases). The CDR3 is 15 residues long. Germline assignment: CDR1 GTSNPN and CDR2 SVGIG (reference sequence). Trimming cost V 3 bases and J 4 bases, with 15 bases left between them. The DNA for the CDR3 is TGTGCCTGGAGATTGCGGGACGGGAGTAATGAAAAACTGTTTTTT. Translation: CAWRLRDGSNEKLFF.

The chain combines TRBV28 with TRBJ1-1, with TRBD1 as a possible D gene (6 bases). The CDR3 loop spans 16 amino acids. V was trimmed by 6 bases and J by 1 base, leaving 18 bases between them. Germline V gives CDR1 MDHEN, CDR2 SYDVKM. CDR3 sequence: CASRPGGATGNTEAFF. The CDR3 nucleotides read TGTGCCAGCAGGCCCGGGGGGGCGACGGGGAACACTGAAGCTTTCTTT.

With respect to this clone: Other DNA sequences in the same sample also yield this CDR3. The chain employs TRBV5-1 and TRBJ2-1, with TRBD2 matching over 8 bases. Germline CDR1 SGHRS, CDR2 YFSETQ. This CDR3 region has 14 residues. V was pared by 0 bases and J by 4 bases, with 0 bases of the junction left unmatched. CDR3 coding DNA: TGCGCCAGCAGCTTGGGCGGGGGGTACAATGAGCAGTTCTTC. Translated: CASSLGGGYNEQFF.

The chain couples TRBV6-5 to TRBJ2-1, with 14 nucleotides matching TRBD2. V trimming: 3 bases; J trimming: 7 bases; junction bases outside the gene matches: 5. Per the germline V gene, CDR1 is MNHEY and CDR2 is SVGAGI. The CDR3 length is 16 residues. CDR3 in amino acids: CASSYTGLAGANEQFF. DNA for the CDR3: TGTGCCAGCAGTTATACGGGACTAGCGGGAGCAAATGAGCAGTTCTTC.

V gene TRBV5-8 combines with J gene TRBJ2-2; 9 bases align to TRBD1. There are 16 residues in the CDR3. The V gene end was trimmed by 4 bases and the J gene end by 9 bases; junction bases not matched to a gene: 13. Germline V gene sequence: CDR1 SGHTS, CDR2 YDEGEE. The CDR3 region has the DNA TGTGCCAGCAGCATTCCGGGACAGGGACAGTTCCGGGAGCTGTTTTTT. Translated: CASSIPGQGQFRELFF.

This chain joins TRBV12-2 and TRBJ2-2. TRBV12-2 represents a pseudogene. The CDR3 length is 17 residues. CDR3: CASRLARRVLNTGELFF. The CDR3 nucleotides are TGTGCAAGTCGCTTAGCGAGAAGGGTACTGAACACCGGGGAGCTGTTTTTT.

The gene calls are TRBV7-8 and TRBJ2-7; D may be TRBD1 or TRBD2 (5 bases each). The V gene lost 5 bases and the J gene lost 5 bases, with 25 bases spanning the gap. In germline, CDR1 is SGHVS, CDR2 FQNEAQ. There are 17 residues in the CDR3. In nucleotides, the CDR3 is TGTGCCAGCAGCCCTAGGGTAGCCGGGGCGATCTACGACGAGCAGTACTTC. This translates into CASSPRVAGAIYDEQYF.

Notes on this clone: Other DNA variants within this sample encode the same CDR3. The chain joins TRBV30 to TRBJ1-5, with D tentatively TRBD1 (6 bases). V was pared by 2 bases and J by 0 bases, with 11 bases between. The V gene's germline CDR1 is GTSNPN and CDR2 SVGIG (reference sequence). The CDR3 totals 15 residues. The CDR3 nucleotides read TGTGCCTGGAGTCCGGGGACAAATAGCAATCAGCCCCAGCATTTT. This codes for CAWSPGTNSNQPQHF.

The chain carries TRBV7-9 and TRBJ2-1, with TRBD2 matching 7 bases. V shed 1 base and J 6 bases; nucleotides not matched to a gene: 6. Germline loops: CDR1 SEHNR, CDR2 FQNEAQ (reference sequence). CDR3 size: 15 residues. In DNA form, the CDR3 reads TGTGCCAGCAGCTTAGAGGCGGGGGTAACCAATGAGCAGTTCTTC. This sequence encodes CASSLEAGVTNEQFF. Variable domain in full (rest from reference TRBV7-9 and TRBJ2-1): DTGVSQNPRHKITKRGQNVTFRCDPISEHNRLYWYRQTLGQGPEFLTYFQNEAQLEKSRLLSDRFSAERPKGSFSTLEIQRTEQGDSAMYLCASSLEAGVTNEQFFGPGTRLTVL.

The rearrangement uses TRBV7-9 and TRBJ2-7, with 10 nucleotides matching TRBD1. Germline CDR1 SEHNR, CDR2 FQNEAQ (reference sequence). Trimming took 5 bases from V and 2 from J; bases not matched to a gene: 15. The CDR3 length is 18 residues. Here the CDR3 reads CASSPRTGGGGSAYEQYF. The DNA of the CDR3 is TGTGCCAGCAGCCCCCGGACAGGGGGGGGCGGGAGTGCCTACGAGCAGTACTTC.